This T cell receptor beta chain was obtained from a study of T cell changes during pregnancy in multiple sclerosis. Assay used: immunoSEQ multiplex PCR; TCRdb lists only in-frame clones, some missing. This table holds about 120,000 clones, roughly 90% found once. CDR3 length equals 18 residues. V trimming: 4 bases; J trimming: 4 bases; junction bases outside the gene matches: 15. Germline CDR1 SGHVS, CDR2 FQNEAQ. The sample consisted of peripheral blood, taken in the third trimester of pregnancy. The chain has TRBV7-8 and TRBJ2-1; TRBD1 matches 8 bases. This TCR was recovered from a female donor with multiple sclerosis, enrolled in a pregnancy study. DNA for the CDR3: TGTGCCAGCAGCTCTCAGGGGGGACAGGTGGGACCATACAATGAGCAGTTCTTC. It encodes CASSSQGGQVGPYNEQFF.